This TCR beta chain is drawn from a study of T cells in localized non-small cell lung cancer. Broader study findings: Across samples, adjacent lung featured a median around 57 of the top 100 tumor clones.

The repertoire was sequenced with immunoSEQ multiplex PCR; TCRdb's copy has only in-frame clones and lacks some. The sample records approximately 20,000 clones, approximately 81% being singletons. This clone was seen a single time. No antigen is known for it. This CDR3 has 14 residues. The germline CDR1 and CDR2 sequences are SEHNR and FQNEAQ (reference sequence). The V and J ends lost 2 bases and 1 base respectively, with 5 bases between them. The sequenced sample was PBMCs, obtained before any cancer treatment. The chain couples TRBV7-9 to TRBJ2-2; no definite D call. This receptor was identified in a woman aged 35-75 years with stage II squamous cell lung carcinoma. The chain's CDR3 is CASSLRRNTGELFF. CDR3 in DNA: TGTGCCAGCAGCTTAAGGCGGAACACCGGGGAGCTGTTTTTT.